This is a list of T cell receptor beta chains from one sample in a study of Ad26.COV2.S vaccination and SARS-CoV-2 variants. Profiling relied on immunoSEQ multiplex PCR, and the TCRdb table lists in-frame clones only, not all of them. Altogether fewer than 600,000 clones are present, 89% being singletons, with the ten largest covering 1.5% to 2%. The starting material was peripheral blood, obtained in a trial of Ad26.COV2.S vaccine versus placebo. Every receptor here comes from a person aged 18-65 years who received the Ad26.COV2.S COVID-19 vaccine or a placebo. Each CDR3 is given with its conserved first and last residue. A D gene is named only where the DNA matches it firmly. The listing skips clone size in some rows; elsewhere it reads once, few, many or a size class.

j_gene: TRBJ1-2
v_gene: TRBV5-6
d_gene: -
abundance: -
CDR3nt: TGTGCCAGCAGCGCCGGGACGGCCTATGGCTACACCTTC
CDR3aa: CASSAGTAYGYTF

j_gene: TRBJ2-5
v_gene: TRBV3-1/TRBV3-2
d_gene: -
abundance: few
CDR3nt: TGTGCCAGCAGCCAACAACCGGGAAAGACCCAGTACTTC
CDR3aa: CASSQQPGKTQYF

j_gene: TRBJ1-2
v_gene: TRBV27
d_gene: TRBD1
abundance: -
CDR3nt: TGTGCCAGCAGTTTCCTAGGGGGCAATGGCTACACCTTC
CDR3aa: CASSFLGGNGYTF

j_gene: TRBJ2-5
v_gene: TRBV19
d_gene: TRBD1
abundance: few
CDR3nt: TGTGCCAGTAGTGCCGGGACAGGGACAGAGACCCAGTACTTC
CDR3aa: CASSAGTGTETQYF

j_gene: TRBJ1-2
v_gene: TRBV20-1
d_gene: -
abundance: -
CDR3nt: TGCAGTCAAGACAGGTCCTATGGCTACACCTTC
CDR3aa: CSQDRSYGYTF

j_gene: TRBJ2-7
v_gene: TRBV7-2
d_gene: -
abundance: once
CDR3nt: TGTGCCAGCAGCTTAGCGGGTAGCGGAGCCTACGAGCAGTACTTC
CDR3aa: CASSLAGSGAYEQYF

j_gene: TRBJ2-6
v_gene: TRBV5-1
d_gene: -
abundance: -
CDR3nt: TGCGCCAGCAGCTTTCACTCTGGGGCCAACGTCCTGACTTTC
CDR3aa: CASSFHSGANVLTF

j_gene: TRBJ1-2
v_gene: TRBV25-1
d_gene: -
abundance: -
CDR3nt: TGTGCCAGCAGTGCGACCCCCGGGGGGGGAAGTGGCTATGGCTACACCTTC
CDR3aa: CASSATPGGGSGYGYTF

j_gene: TRBJ2-3
v_gene: TRBV6-4
d_gene: -
abundance: -
CDR3nt: TGTGCCAGCAGTGACTCGTGGACTAGCACAGATACGCAGTATTTT
CDR3aa: CASSDSWTSTDTQYF

j_gene: TRBJ2-1
v_gene: TRBV7-3
d_gene: TRBD2
abundance: once
CDR3nt: TGTGCCAGCAGCCTAGCGGGGGGTAACAATGAGCAGTTCTTC
CDR3aa: CASSLAGGNNEQFF

j_gene: TRBJ1-5
v_gene: TRBV7-9
d_gene: -
abundance: few
CDR3nt: TGTGCCAGCAGCTTGGGATTACAGCCCCAGCATTTT
CDR3aa: CASSLGLQPQHF

j_gene: TRBJ2-6
v_gene: TRBV4-1
d_gene: -
abundance: -
CDR3nt: TGCGCCAGCAGCCAAGGTCGGGCAACCTCTGGGGCCAACGTCCTGACTTTC
CDR3aa: CASSQGRATSGANVLTF

j_gene: TRBJ2-3
v_gene: TRBV30
d_gene: TRBD2
abundance: -
CDR3nt: TGTGCCTGGGCGGGTCCGGGCCGACTAGCGGGAGGGCCAAATACGCAGTATTTT
CDR3aa: CAWAGPGRLAGGPNTQYF

j_gene: TRBJ2-7
v_gene: TRBV6-5
d_gene: -
abundance: -
CDR3nt: TGTGCCAGCAGTTATCGGGGAGGCGAGCAGTACTTC
CDR3aa: CASSYRGGEQYF

j_gene: TRBJ1-1
v_gene: TRBV7-3
d_gene: TRBD1
abundance: -
CDR3nt: TGTGCCAGCAGCCCCCGACCGACAGGGTACCCTTGGGGCACTGAAGCTTTCTTT
CDR3aa: CASSPRPTGYPWGTEAFF

j_gene: TRBJ2-1
v_gene: TRBV5-8
d_gene: TRBD2
abundance: once
CDR3nt: TGTGCCAGCAGCCGCAGAGGGGTAGCGGGGGGGTCCTACAATGAGCAGTTCTTC
CDR3aa: CASSRRGVAGGSYNEQFF

j_gene: TRBJ2-1
v_gene: TRBV9
d_gene: -
abundance: -
CDR3nt: TGTGCCAGCAGCCCCCGGACGACCTACAATGAGCAGTTCTTC
CDR3aa: CASSPRTTYNEQFF

j_gene: TRBJ1-5
v_gene: TRBV19
d_gene: -
abundance: -
CDR3nt: TGTGCCAGTAAGATGGGTAATCAGCCCCAGCATTTT
CDR3aa: CASKMGNQPQHF

j_gene: TRBJ1-1
v_gene: TRBV7-8
d_gene: -
abundance: -
CDR3nt: TGTGCCACCCTGAACCCGGGAAACACTGAAGCTTTCTTT
CDR3aa: CATLNPGNTEAFF

j_gene: TRBJ1-1
v_gene: TRBV5-4
d_gene: -
abundance: -
CDR3nt: TGTGCCAGCAGCTTGGAAACCGGCGGGGAAGCTTTCTTT
CDR3aa: CASSLETGGEAFF

j_gene: TRBJ2-7
v_gene: TRBV3-1/TRBV3-2
d_gene: -
abundance: once
CDR3nt: TGTGCCAGCAGCCTACAGGACCGCACGGCCTACGAGCAGTACTTC
CDR3aa: CASSLQDRTAYEQYF

j_gene: TRBJ2-7
v_gene: TRBV19
d_gene: TRBD1
abundance: -
CDR3nt: TGTGCCAGTAGTATAAGGGGACAGGGGACCTACGAGCAGTACTTC
CDR3aa: CASSIRGQGTYEQYF

j_gene: TRBJ2-1
v_gene: TRBV7-2
d_gene: -
abundance: -
CDR3nt: TGTGCCAGCAGCTTGGGGGCGCAGAGATACAATGAGCAGTTCTTC
CDR3aa: CASSLGAQRYNEQFF

j_gene: TRBJ2-5
v_gene: TRBV10-2
d_gene: TRBD2
abundance: -
CDR3nt: TGCGCCAGCAGTGGGGCTAACGGGAGGGCCGGAGAGACCCAGTACTTC
CDR3aa: CASSGANGRAGETQYF

j_gene: TRBJ2-3
v_gene: TRBV10-3
d_gene: -
abundance: -
CDR3nt: TGTGCCATCAGTAGGGAGCGGTCCTACACAGATACGCAGTATTTT
CDR3aa: CAISRERSYTDTQYF

j_gene: TRBJ2-3
v_gene: TRBV30
d_gene: TRBD1
abundance: -
CDR3nt: TGTGCCTGGAGCTCCGGAACAGGGGCAGATACGCAGTATTTT
CDR3aa: CAWSSGTGADTQYF

j_gene: TRBJ1-6
v_gene: TRBV2
d_gene: -
abundance: -
CDR3nt: TGTGCCAGCAGTGTTACAGATAATTCACCCCTCCACTTT
CDR3aa: CASSVTDNSPLHF

j_gene: TRBJ2-7
v_gene: TRBV2
d_gene: TRBD1
abundance: -
CDR3nt: TGTGCCAGCAGTGGACGACGATCGGACAGGACTTACGAGCAGTACTTC
CDR3aa: CASSGRRSDRTYEQYF

j_gene: TRBJ2-3
v_gene: TRBV7-2
d_gene: TRBD2
abundance: -
CDR3nt: TGTGCCAGCAGCCTTCGACTAGCGGGGAGCACAGATACGCAGTATTTT
CDR3aa: CASSLRLAGSTDTQYF

j_gene: TRBJ2-3
v_gene: TRBV11-1
d_gene: -
abundance: -
CDR3nt: TGTGCCAGCAGCCTACGGGAGATTGGAGATACGCAGTATTTT
CDR3aa: CASSLREIGDTQYF

j_gene: TRBJ2-1
v_gene: TRBV5-1
d_gene: -
abundance: -
CDR3nt: TGCGCCAGCAGCCCCACCGCACAGAGCTCCTACAATGAGCAGTTCTTC
CDR3aa: CASSPTAQSSYNEQFF

j_gene: TRBJ2-1
v_gene: TRBV5-1
d_gene: -
abundance: -
CDR3nt: TGCGCCAGCAGCCCGTCCTACAACAATGAGCAGTTCTTC
CDR3aa: CASSPSYNNEQFF